The 28 T cell receptor beta chains below come from one sample, sequenced in a study of blood T cells in healthy people across ages. A second PCR, run for roughly 7 to 12 cycles, used a sample-barcoded 5' primer plus a J-beta primer mix. TCRdb passed the 5' RACE reads through MiXCR, listing each CDR3 protein once. The table has some 900,000 distinct CDR3 sequences, around 46% seen once. The sample consisted of blood. The receptors shown here come from a man aged 30 to 45 in good health.

A word on this clonotype: Relative to the germline gene, one junction end is altered; a read error may explain this. The chain has TRBV27 and TRBJ2-7; D could derive from TRBD1 or TRBD2 (6 bases each). CDR1 MNHEY and CDR2 SMNVEV come from the germline V gene (reference sequence). This CDR3 is built from 16 residues. The CDR3 spells CASSLSSGAPGIEQYF. The CDR3 DNA follows: TGTGCCAGCAGCTTATCTTCGGGGGCCCCGGGGATCGAGCAGTACTTC.

This clonotype has a handful of counts. This chain joins TRBV20-1 and TRBJ1-6; D gene unclear. The germline V gene has CDR1 DFQATT and CDR2 SNEGSKA (reference sequence). V was shortened by 0 bases and J by 0 bases, with 6 bases between the two germline ends. The CDR3 sequence is 15 residues long. The CDR3 DNA reads TGCAGTGCTAGAGAGGGGAGCTCCTATAATTCACCCCTCCACTTT. This encodes CSAREGSSYNSPLHF.

The V call is TRBV18, the J call TRBJ2-7, with D possibly TRBD2 on 5 matching bases. The CDR3 is 15 amino acids. Germline V gene data show CDR1 as KGHSH and CDR2 as LQKENI. V gave up 8 bases and J gave up 0 bases, with 17 bases separating them. Here the CDR3 DNA reads TGTGCCAGCACAAACCAGAGGGTTAGCTCCTACGAGCAGTACTTC. Its protein product is CASTNQRVSSYEQYF. The whole variable domain, filled in from reference TRBV18 and TRBJ2-7, reads NAGVMQNPRHLVRRRGQEARLRCSPMKGHSHVYWYRQLPEEGLKFMVYLQKENIIDESGMPKERFSAEFPKEGPSILRIQQVVRGDSAAYFCASTNQRVSSYEQYFGPGTRLTVT.

The sample holds a few counts of this clonotype. The rearrangement links TRBV5-1 to TRBJ2-1, with D hard to call. V was clipped by 1 base and J by 6 bases, with 5 bases between them. The CDR3 is 12 amino acids. Germline CDR1 and CDR2: SGHRS and YFSETQ. CDR3 bases: TGCGCCAGCAGCTTGAATCCCAATGAGCAGTTCTTC. Protein sequence: CASSLNPNEQFF.

The gene calls are TRBV16 and TRBJ1-4; a possible D gene is TRBD1 (6 bases). The CDR3 loop spans 15 amino acids. V lost 5 bases and J lost 3, with 13 bases in between. CDR1 and CDR2 from the germline V gene are KGHSY and FQNENV. The CDR3 DNA follows: TGTGCCAGCAGCGCGGACAGCCCGTCTAATGAAAAACTGTTTTTT. It codes for CASSADSPSNEKLFF.

The chain combines TRBV7-2 with TRBJ1-2; TRBD1 agrees at 10 bases. The CDR3 loop spans 14 amino acids. Germline V gene sequence: CDR1 SGHTA, CDR2 FQGNSA. The V and J ends lost 3 bases and 7 bases, in that order; junction bases with no gene match: 5. The CDR3 nucleotides read TGTGCCAGCAGCTTCGGGACAGGGGTAGTTGGCTACACCTTC. Protein product: CASSFGTGVVGYTF.

The rearrangement links TRBV28 to TRBJ1-2; D is uncertain. The CDR3 consists of 12 residues. CDR1 is MDHEN and CDR2 is SYDVKM in the germline V gene. Trimming removed 6 bases from V and 4 bases from J, with 9 bases in between. DNA of the CDR3: TGTGCCAGCAGCTACGGGCTCTATGGCTACACCTTC. It translates to CASSYGLYGYTF.

V is TRBV14 and J is TRBJ2-3; 12 positions match TRBD1. The germline CDR1 and CDR2 sequences are SGHDN and FVKESK. J lost 10 bases, V lost 4 bases, and 15 bases had no gene match. The CDR3 contains 17 residues. CDR3: CASSLRSPGQGASSQYF. DNA of the CDR3: TGTGCCAGCAGCCTACGCTCGCCGGGACAGGGGGCTTCCTCGCAGTATTTT.

The gene calls are TRBV5-1 and TRBJ1-3, with TRBD1 identical over 7 bases. The ends lost 0 bases at V and 0 bases at J; junction bases unmatched: 9. The CDR3 covers 18 residues. Germline lookup yields CDR1 SGHRS and CDR2 YFSETQ. The CDR3 loop is CASSLVTGDAVSGNTIYF. The CDR3 region has the DNA TGCGCCAGCAGCTTGGTAACAGGGGATGCGGTCTCTGGAAACACCATATATTTT.

V usage is TRBV27 and J usage is TRBJ1-2, with 8 bases fitting TRBD1. The CDR3 consists of 16 residues. J lost 5 bases, V lost 5 bases, and 13 bases had no gene match. Germline V gene lookup returns CDR1 MNHEY and CDR2 SMNVEV (reference sequence). The CDR3 loop reads CASSPRGTGSTYGYTF. The CDR3 DNA follows: TGTGCCAGCAGTCCTCGGGGGACAGGCTCTACATATGGCTACACCTTC.

This clonotype was picked up a small number of times. CDR3 residues: CASSWGLAGADNEQFF. Written as DNA, the CDR3 is TGTGCCAGCAGTTGGGGACTAGCGGGGGCCGACAATGAGCAGTTCTTC. The chain has TRBV12-3 or TRBV12-4 and TRBJ2-1; TRBD2 agrees at 14 bases. J gave up 5 bases and V 4 bases, and 4 bases lay outside the gene matches. The CDR3 consists of 16 residues.

The chain joins TRBV5-1 to TRBJ2-1; 8 bases line up with TRBD2. Germline loops: CDR1 SGHRS, CDR2 YFSETQ. J gave up 2 bases and V 2 bases, and 6 bases lay outside the gene matches. The CDR3 consists of 16 residues. The CDR3 here is CASSFGSGEAYNEQFF. The CDR3 DNA sequence: TGCGCCAGCAGCTTCGGTAGCGGGGAAGCCTACAATGAGCAGTTCTTC. The variable domain in full, with the rest retrieved from reference TRBV5-1 and TRBJ2-1, is KAGVTQTPRYLIKTRGQQVTLSCSPISGHRSVSWYQQTPGQGLQFLFEYFSETQRNKGNFPGRFSGRQFSNSRSEMNVSTLELGDSALYLCASSFGSGEAYNEQFFGPGTRLTVL.

This clonotype has only a few counts. The CDR3 DNA follows: TGTGCCAGCAGCGAGACAGGGGGCTACAATGAGCAGTTCTTC. This gives the protein CASSETGGYNEQFF. The rearrangement uses TRBV9 and TRBJ2-1; 9 nucleotides match TRBD1. Germline CDR1 and CDR2: SGDLS and YYNGEE. CDR3 length: 14 residues. The V gene end was trimmed by 3 bases and the J gene end by 3 bases; junction bases not matched to a gene: 1.

This chain joins TRBV20-1 and TRBJ1-2; the D gene is possibly TRBD1 (6 bases). Germline CDR1 DFQATT, CDR2 SNEGSKA (reference sequence). The V and J ends lost 4 bases and 0 bases respectively, with 15 bases between them. There are 15 residues in the CDR3. The CDR3 coding sequence is TGCAGTGCTAACATAGGACAGTCGACTAACTATGGCTACACCTTC. Its translation: CSANIGQSTNYGYTF.

The table lists this clonotype with a count of one. One junction end disagrees with the germline gene, perhaps due to a read error. The chain combines TRBV5-1 with TRBJ1-2, with 8 bases lining up with TRBD1. The CDR3 consists of 13 residues. In germline, CDR1 is SGHRS, CDR2 YFSETQ. CDR3 sequence: CTSSPADRAGYTF. CDR3 coding DNA: TGCACCAGCAGCCCCGCGGACAGGGCTGGCTACACCTTC.

The V gene is TRBV27, the J gene TRBJ2-1; D gene unclear. The germline gives CDR1 MNHEY, CDR2 SMNVEV (reference sequence). V was cut by 5 bases and J by 3 bases, with 8 bases left in between. The length of the CDR3 is 13 residues. This CDR3 is CASSADFYNEQFF. DNA of the CDR3: TGTGCCAGCAGTGCTGACTTCTACAATGAGCAGTTCTTC.

This clonotype appeared a few times. The chain employs TRBV20-1 and TRBJ2-1; maybe TRBD1 (6 bases). The germline V and J ends were trimmed by 6 bases and 8 bases, with 20 bases remaining between them. Germline V CDR1 and CDR2: DFQATT, SNEGSKA (reference sequence). The length of the CDR3 is 14 residues. DNA of the CDR3: TGCAGTGCCAGCCGGGACACCGGGGATGATGAGCAGTTCTTC. Translation: CSASRDTGDDEQFF.

The chain has TRBV5-6 and TRBJ2-2; 7 bases align to TRBD1. CDR3 length equals 16 residues. The germline CDR1 and CDR2 sequences are SGHDT and YYEEEE. With V trimmed by 4 bases and J by 4 bases, 10 bases remained unmatched. The CDR3 bases are TGTGCCAGCAGCGGGACGGGACAGCCATTCACCGGGGAGCTGTTTTTT. The encoded protein is CASSGTGQPFTGELFF.

The chain is built from TRBV2 and TRBJ2-1; 11 bases match TRBD1. In germline, CDR1 is SNHLY, CDR2 FYNNEI. With 6 bases clipped from V and 1 base from J, the junction kept 2 bases outside the gene matches. The CDR3 is made up of 15 amino acids. CDR3 nucleotide sequence: TGTGCCAGCAGGGGGACAGGGGGTTCCTACAATGAGCAGTTCTTC. Its protein is CASRGTGGSYNEQFF. The entire variable domain, with the rest obtained from reference TRBV2 and TRBJ2-1, is as follows: EPEVTQTPSHQVTQMGQEVILRCVPISNHLYFYWYRQILGQKVEFLVSFYNNEISEKSEIFDDQFSVERPDGSNFTLKIRSTKLEDSAMYFCASRGTGGSYNEQFFGPGTRLTVL.

The chain carries TRBV5-1 and TRBJ2-6; 11 bases agree with TRBD1. CDR1 is SGHRS and CDR2 is YFSETQ in the germline V gene. This CDR3 spans 18 amino acids. With V trimmed by 0 bases and J by 6 bases, 8 bases remained unmatched. In DNA form, the CDR3 reads TGCGCCAGCAGCTTGGGAGGACAGGGGGCGATCGAGGCCAACGTCCTGACTTTC. This gives the protein CASSLGGQGAIEANVLTF.

This chain uses TRBV9 with TRBJ2-3; the match to TRBD2 covers 10 bases. V lost 2 bases, J lost 2 bases, and 8 bases stayed unmatched. Germline loops: CDR1 SGDLS, CDR2 YYNGEE. The CDR3 contains 17 residues. The CDR3 region is CASSVAGTSAPTDTQYF. Here the CDR3 DNA reads TGTGCCAGCAGCGTGGCTGGGACTAGCGCACCCACAGATACGCAGTATTTT.

This chain uses TRBV7-2 with TRBJ2-5; 9 nucleotides agree with TRBD2. V shed 5 bases and J 5 bases; nucleotides not matched to a gene: 9. This CDR3 contains 15 residues. CDR1 and CDR2 from the germline V gene are SGHTA and FQGNSA. This chain's CDR3 is CASSRAAGGRETQYF. DNA for the CDR3: TGTGCCAGCAGCCGAGCAGCGGGGGGCCGGGAGACCCAGTACTTC.

The rearrangement joins TRBV3-1 to TRBJ2-2; 8 positions agree with TRBD2. Trimming took 4 bases from V and 2 from J; bases not matched to a gene: 6. This CDR3 region has 16 residues. Looked up from germline, CDR1 is LGHDT and CDR2 is YNNKEL (reference sequence). The CDR3 protein is CASSPSGGLNTGELFF. As DNA, the CDR3 is TGTGCCAGCAGCCCTTCGGGGGGGCTCAACACCGGGGAGCTGTTTTTT.

This clonotype was seen many times. V gene TRBV20-1 combines with J gene TRBJ2-7, with 8 bases identical to TRBD1. The CDR3 spans 16 residues. J gave up 0 bases and V 2 bases, and 9 bases lay outside the gene matches. Germline V gene lookup returns CDR1 DFQATT and CDR2 SNEGSKA (reference sequence). The CDR3 region is CSARRPGTGDSYEQYF. The DNA of the CDR3 is TGCAGTGCTAGACGTCCCGGGACAGGCGACTCCTACGAGCAGTACTTC.

Note on this clonotype: This may arise from a read error, as a much more abundant clone is one base away. The rearrangement joins TRBV6-4 to TRBJ2-6, with TRBD1 matching 7 bases. There are 17 residues in the CDR3. Germline values: CDR1 MRHNA, CDR2 SNTAGT. This CDR3 is CASGAWDSNSGASVLTF. In nucleotides, the CDR3 is TGTGCCAGCGGAGCATGGGACAGCAACTCTGGGGCCAGCGTCCTGACTTTC.

The chain joins TRBV4-1 to TRBJ2-3; D unclear. Trimming shortened V by 5 bases and J by 0 bases, and 9 bases separated the two germline ends. This CDR3 comprises 14 residues. The germline V gene has CDR1 MGHRA and CDR2 YSYEKL. This CDR3 reads CASSVEISTDTQYF. CDR3 DNA sequence: TGCGCCAGCAGCGTCGAAATCAGCACAGATACGCAGTATTTT.

This clonotype appeared a few times. The chain carries TRBV27 and TRBJ2-3; D call uncertain. The V gene lost 4 bases and the J gene lost 2 bases, with 10 bases spanning the gap. Germline loops: CDR1 MNHEY, CDR2 SMNVEV (reference sequence). CDR3 size: 14 residues. The CDR3 DNA sequence: TGTGCCAGCAGTTCTGGGCGTATCACAGATACGCAGTATTTT. Residues: CASSSGRITDTQYF.

The chain carries TRBV15 and TRBJ2-4, with no clear D. Germline lookup yields CDR1 LNHNV and CDR2 YYDKDF (reference sequence). The CDR3 has 14 amino acids. With 6 bases removed from V and 3 bases from J, the gap between germline ends came to 12 bases. The CDR3 reads CATSTVIVKNIQYF. Here the CDR3 DNA reads TGTGCCACCAGTACCGTTATAGTCAAAAACATTCAGTACTTC.